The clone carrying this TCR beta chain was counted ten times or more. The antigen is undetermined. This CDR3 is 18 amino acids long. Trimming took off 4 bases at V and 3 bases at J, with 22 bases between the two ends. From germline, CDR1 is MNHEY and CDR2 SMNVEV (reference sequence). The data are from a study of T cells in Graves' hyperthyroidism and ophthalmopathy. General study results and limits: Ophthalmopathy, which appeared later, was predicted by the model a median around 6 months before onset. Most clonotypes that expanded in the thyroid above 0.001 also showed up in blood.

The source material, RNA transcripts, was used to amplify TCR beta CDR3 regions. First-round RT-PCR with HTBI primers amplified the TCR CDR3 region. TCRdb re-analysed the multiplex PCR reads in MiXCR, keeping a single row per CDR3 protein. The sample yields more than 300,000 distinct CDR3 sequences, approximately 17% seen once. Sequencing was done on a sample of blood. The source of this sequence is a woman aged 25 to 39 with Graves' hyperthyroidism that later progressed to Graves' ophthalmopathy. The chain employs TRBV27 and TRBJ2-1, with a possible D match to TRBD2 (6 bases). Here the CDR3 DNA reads TGTGCCAGCAGTTCAGCGGGTCACCCGGCTGGGATCTACAATGAGCAGTTCTTC. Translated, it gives CASSSAGHPAGIYNEQFF.